This T cell receptor beta chain comes out of a study of cytomegalovirus exposure and HLA in healthy donors (dated 2017 in TCRdb). With regard to the full study: According to an earlier analysis of 587 of the donors, some 180 million T cells yielded approximately 120 million unique TCR beta sequences and around 280 Gb of sequence data. The study profiled the T cell repertoires of some 610 subjects by immunosequencing and related them to cytomegalovirus serostatus. In an earlier analysis of 500 to 650 of the donors, high-throughput TCR beta sequencing was used to judge whether each TCR beta V gene segment behaved as functional or pseudogenic. The study was designed to test whether signatures of past pathogen exposure could be identified by cataloging public T cell receptors. The study combined high-throughput TCR immunosequencing, statistical association of individual TCRs with disease status, and machine learning to predict cytomegalovirus infection status. Because of strong linkage in the cohort, roughly five DR-DQ haplotypes were treated as single units for association and clustering. In addition to the first cohort of hundreds of subjects, a separate validation cohort of under 150 different subjects was used. Roughly 300 gigabases of sequencing data and around 80 million unique TCR sequences made up an early release that covered under 750 HLA-typed donors. Both class I and class II loci were covered by HLA typing, at four-digit resolution. Among about 410 genotyped donors of the cohort, an average of approximately 240,000 unique TCR beta nucleotide sequences was sequenced per donor, of which 15% to 20% were non-productive. Every repertoire in the discovery cohort had been generated on one and the same sequencing platform. Typing coverage varied by locus: roughly 629-640 donors for A, B, C, DRB1 and DQB1; 522 for DQA1; around 610 for DPA1; approximately 490 for DPB1. In the later analysis, no new phenotypic data were used to find candidate immune exposures; instead, reliance was placed on TCR beta sequences and their occurrence across donors. Of the roughly 400 genotyped donors, approximately 80% fell in the genetic ancestry cluster associated with self-reported Caucasian donors. In a later genetic analysis, genome-wide SNP genotypes for about 60% of the 666 donors were used, and that subset was treated as a discovery cohort. Donor age, sex, ethnicity and CMV serostatus were compiled together with the repertoire data. A later analysis re-examined previously published TCR beta repertoires from 610 or so donors and added high-resolution HLA genotyping to investigate patterns of TCR occurrence. General conclusions and limits of the study: According to a later analysis, most CMV-associated TCR beta chains appeared to be HLA-restricted, and the HLA associations seemed to be driven largely by CMV exposure. In a later analysis, the rate of TCR association differed among HLA loci, with DRB1 alleles having the most associated TCRs and HLA-C alleles having the fewest. V-gene and J-gene trimming of TCR beta chains was associated with a missense DCLRE1C variant in a later genetic analysis, and the association was replicated in an independent cohort. The cohort was sequenced for TCR beta chains only, and without alpha or paired-chain data the features that could be detected were limited. Roughly uniform sequencing depth across donors was assumed in presence/absence analyses, although this assumption may not hold. In both the original and validation cohorts, the classifier was reported to diagnose cytomegalovirus status with high specificity and sensitivity. In a later analysis, several top co-occurrence clusters were reported to appear linked to parvovirus B19, influenza, CMV and Epstein-Barr virus. The earlier analysis of a few hundred of the donors excluded 15 to 20 rarely observed V segments, including chromosome 9 orphons, because counts were too low. According to the authors, the approach could potentially be generalized to other disease states and immunological phenotypes. Correlated functional status among segregating V segments might reflect linkage disequilibrium, but an unknown experimental factor could not be ruled out. In an earlier analysis of 587 of the donors, most TCR beta V segments appeared in productive rearrangements about 87% or about 30% of the time, broadly matching IMGT annotations. In the study, approximately 160 TCR beta chains were listed as associated with cytomegalovirus. Three of the identified cytomegalovirus-associated TCR beta chains were confirmed in vitro to be specific for cytomegalovirus antigens. In a later genetic analysis, fewer N-insertions in productive TCRs were reported among donors in an Asian-associated ancestry cluster than the roughly 640-donor mean. The sequencing pipeline was judged likely to have produced a cluster of highly shared sequence variants as a technical artifact. Some IMGT-functional V segments, including TRBV6-2 and TRBV6-3, could not be distinguished by the 87-base-pair reads and were therefore excluded. Immune exposure information for the cohort was limited to CMV serostatus. Most TCR sequences were observed very rarely across donors, whereas some public TCRs were present in many individuals. Because some donors lacked HLA typing at each locus, the association tests relied only on the typed subset. A further reported finding was that TCR beta sequences accurately predicted the HLA-A and HLA-B alleles for most subjects in the first cohort. When HLA alleles, especially DR and DQ, strongly co-occurred, attributing TCR associations to individual alleles was difficult. Compared with equally common non-associated chains, HLA-associated TCR beta chains in a later analysis were more clonally expanded and had lower generation probabilities. In a later analysis, some 18,000 TCR beta sequences were associated with specific HLA alleles at a false discovery rate of 0.05.

Library generation was performed with the immunoSEQ multiplex PCR assay. A mixture of 60 forward primers for TCR Vbeta segments and 13 reverse primers for TCR Jbeta segments was used in the multiplex PCR. The CDR3 region of rearranged TCR beta genes was amplified from genomic DNA by a multiplex PCR assay. Amplified TCR beta libraries were sequenced as 87-base-pair reads on the Illumina HiSeq System. Concerning the study's data processing: Across the roughly 600 repertoires, a later analysis counted roughly 84 million unique TCR beta chains, around 11 million of which were shared by at least two donors. A nearest-neighbor algorithm error-corrected the raw reads and collapsed the reads into unique sequences, merging closely related sequences to remove PCR and sequencing errors. CDR3 sequences were aligned to IMGT reference sequences to assign V, D and J gene segments. For a sequence to be retained, a match of at least six nucleotides was required to both a V gene segment and a J gene segment. Rearrangements were called productive when the CDR3 lacked stop codons and stayed in frame with V and J; all others were non-productive. Following IMGT convention, CDR3 was defined as the stretch from the second conserved V-encoded cysteine up to the conserved J-encoded phenylalanine. The earlier analysis of some 540 of the donors excluded any sequence lacking an unambiguous match to a single V gene segment. In an earlier analysis of a few hundred of the donors, a V segment was called functional when productive rearrangements were above 56.7%, and segregating when the standard deviation between donors exceeded 5%. To diagnose cytomegalovirus status from the catalog of TCR beta chain sequences, a statistical classification framework was built. In a later analysis, TCR nucleotide sequences were compared against IMGT/GENE-DB human TR gene sequences so that V and J genes could be assigned. A later analysis assigned CDR3 sequences and most-parsimonious VDJ recombination scenarios with the TCRdist pipeline. In a later analysis, each TCR beta chain was defined by its CDR3 amino acid sequence together with its V-gene family, and reads without a unique V-gene family were excluded. A later analysis removed 450 to 600 highly shared, low-generation-probability nucleotide sequences to deal with suspected cross-contamination and a sequencing artifact. A later analysis calculated a clonal expansion index for each public chain from normalized within-repertoire ranks of inferred template counts. In a later analysis, generation probabilities were computed using a VDJ recombination model fitted to out-of-frame rearrangements, and the results were checked against IGoR. In a later analysis, hypergeometric tests were used to score TCR-TCR, TCR-HLA and TCR-CMV co-occurrence, with a repertoire-size bias correction applied to TCR pairs. A later analysis estimated false discovery rates by permuting HLA or CMV assignments 20 times. In a later analysis, co-occurring TCRs were grouped using DBSCAN, with TCRdist sequence similarity added in when clustering inside HLA-allele-positive subsets. For co-occurrence clustering, repertoires with fewer than 30,000 or more than 120,000 public chains were excluded, along with a handful of repertoires with anomalous nucleotide sharing. TCRdb took over this immuneACCESS table, retaining in-frame rearrangements with V and J assigned. Such tables are incomplete; in checked studies, under half of the missing clones stem from an unresolved V gene, and the remainder is unexplained. V, J and clone size are those of that table, while D and trimming were read from the DNA. A total of some 30,000 clones appear in this sample, 44% of them only once. Of the sample, roughly 2.1% falls within the top ten clones.

Turning to this clone: It lacks a known antigen. No per-base quality is available; no much larger clone lies one base away.

The trim is 1 base for V and 7 bases for J, with a gap of 10 bases between the germline ends. CDR1 and CDR2 were assigned from the germline V gene as LGHNT and FRNRAP. The CDR3 has 13 amino acids, counting the end cysteine and phenylalanine. The retained sequence is limited to the CDR3, 39 bases, with the frame set at the first base. The cohort consisted of 600 to 750 healthy bone marrow donors. All cohort members were sampled while nominally healthy, although unrecorded immune exposures were likely present. The donor tested CMV seronegative and was one of the 352 seronegative cohort members. Every donor gave a peripheral blood sample, and the peripheral blood mononuclear cells from that sample were used for TCR beta sequencing. Genomic DNA extraction from the blood cell samples was performed with the Qiagen DNeasy Blood Extraction Kit.

The sample was PBMCs. The chain is made from TRBV12-5 and TRBJ2-5; TRBD1 might be the D gene, on 5 matching bases. The sequence derives from a woman aged 45-65 years in good health and CMV-seronegative. Here is the DNA: TGTGCTAGTGGTTTGGAGGGGCGTGTGACCCAGTACTTC. It specifies CASGLEGRVTQYF.